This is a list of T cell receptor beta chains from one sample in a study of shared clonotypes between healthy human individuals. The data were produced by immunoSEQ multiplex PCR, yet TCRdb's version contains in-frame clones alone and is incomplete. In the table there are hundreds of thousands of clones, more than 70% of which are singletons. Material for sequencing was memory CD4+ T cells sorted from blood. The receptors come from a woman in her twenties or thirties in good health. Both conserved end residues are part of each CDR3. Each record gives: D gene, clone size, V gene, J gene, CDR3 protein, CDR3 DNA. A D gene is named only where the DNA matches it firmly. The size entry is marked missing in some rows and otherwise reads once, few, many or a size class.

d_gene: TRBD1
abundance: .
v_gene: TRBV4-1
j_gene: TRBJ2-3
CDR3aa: CASSHVGQGLSRRTDTQYF
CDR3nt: TGCGCCAGCAGCCACGTAGGACAGGGGCTTTCAAGACGCACAGATACGCAGTATTTT

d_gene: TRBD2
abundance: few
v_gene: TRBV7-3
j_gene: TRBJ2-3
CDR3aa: CASSPQRDSTDTQYF
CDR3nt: TGTGCCAGCAGCCCTCAGCGGGATAGCACAGATACGCAGTATTTT

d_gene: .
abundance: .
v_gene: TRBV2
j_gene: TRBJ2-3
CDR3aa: CASKGTSPSTDTQYF
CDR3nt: TGTGCCAGCAAGGGGACATCCCCTAGCACAGATACGCAGTATTTT

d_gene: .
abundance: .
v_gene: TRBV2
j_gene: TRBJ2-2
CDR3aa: CASRELAANTGELFF
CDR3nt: TGTGCCAGCAGGGAGTTAGCGGCAAACACCGGGGAGCTGTTTTTT

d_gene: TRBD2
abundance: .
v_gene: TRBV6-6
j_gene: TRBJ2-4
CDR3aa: CASSYAGRVEQYF
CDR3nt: TGTGCCAGCAGTTACGCCGGGAGGGTTGAACAGTACTTC

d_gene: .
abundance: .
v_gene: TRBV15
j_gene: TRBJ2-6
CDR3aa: CATSREPHSGANVLTF
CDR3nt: TGTGCCACCAGCAGAGAGCCGCACTCTGGGGCCAACGTCCTGACTTTC

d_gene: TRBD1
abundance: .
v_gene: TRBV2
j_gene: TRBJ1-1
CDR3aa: CASSEASTGGSF
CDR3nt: TGTGCCAGCAGTGAAGCGAGCACAGGGGGTTCCTTT

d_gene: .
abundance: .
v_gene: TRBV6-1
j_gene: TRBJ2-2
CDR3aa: CASVHRPPSTGELFF
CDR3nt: TGTGCCAGCGTTCACCGGCCCCCGAGCACCGGGGAGCTGTTTTTT

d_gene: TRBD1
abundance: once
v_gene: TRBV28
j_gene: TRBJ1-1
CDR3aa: CASSSIRGRVTEAFF
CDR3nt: TGTGCCAGCAGTTCCATCAGGGGGCGGGTCACTGAAGCTTTCTTT

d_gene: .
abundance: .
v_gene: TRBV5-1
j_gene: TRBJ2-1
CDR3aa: CASSLGAAYNEQFF
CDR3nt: TGCGCCAGCAGCTTGGGGGCGGCCTACAATGAGCAGTTCTTC

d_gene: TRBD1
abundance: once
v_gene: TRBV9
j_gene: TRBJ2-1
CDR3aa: CASSEGAPSSYNEQFF
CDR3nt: TGTGCCAGCAGCGAGGGGGCCCCAAGCTCCTACAATGAGCAGTTCTTC

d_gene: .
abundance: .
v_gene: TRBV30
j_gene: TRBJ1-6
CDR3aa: CAWSVGGFKSPLHF
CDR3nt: TGTGCCTGGAGTGTAGGGGGGTTCAAGTCACCCCTCCACTTT

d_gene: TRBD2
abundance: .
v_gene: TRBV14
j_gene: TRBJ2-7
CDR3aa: CASSQGLAGGRRQYF
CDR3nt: TGTGCCAGCAGCCAAGGACTAGCGGGAGGTCGTCGGCAGTACTTC

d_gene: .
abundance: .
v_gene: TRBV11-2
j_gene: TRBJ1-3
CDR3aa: CASSRGRTLGNTIYF
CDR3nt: TGTGCCAGCAGCCGCGGACGGACTCTTGGAAACACCATATATTTT

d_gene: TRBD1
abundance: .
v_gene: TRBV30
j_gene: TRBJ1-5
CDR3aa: CAWNFPDRPNQPQHF
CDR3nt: TGTGCCTGGAACTTCCCGGACAGGCCCAACCAGCCCCAGCATTTT

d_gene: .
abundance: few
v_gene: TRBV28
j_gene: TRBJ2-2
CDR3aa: CASSSTVGELFF
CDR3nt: TGTGCCAGCAGCAGTACGGTCGGGGAGCTGTTTTTT

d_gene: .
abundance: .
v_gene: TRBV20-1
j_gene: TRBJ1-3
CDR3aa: CSARALETIYF
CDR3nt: TGCAGTGCTAGAGCCCTTGAGACCATATATTTT

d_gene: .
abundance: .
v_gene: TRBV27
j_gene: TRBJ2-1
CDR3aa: CASKNEQFF
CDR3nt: TGTGCCAGCAAAAATGAGCAGTTCTTC

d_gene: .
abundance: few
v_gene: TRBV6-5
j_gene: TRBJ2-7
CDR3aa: CAIMTASSYEQYF
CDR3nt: TGTGCCATCATGACAGCGAGCTCCTACGAGCAGTACTTC

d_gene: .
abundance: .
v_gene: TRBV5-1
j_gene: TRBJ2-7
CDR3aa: CASSLALQGSHEQYF
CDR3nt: TGCGCCAGCAGCTTGGCCCTACAGGGATCACACGAGCAGTACTTC

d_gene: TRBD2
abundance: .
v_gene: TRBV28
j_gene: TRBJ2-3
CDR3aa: CASGGVGSSTDTQYF
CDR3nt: TGTGCCAGCGGGGGGGTAGGATCTAGCACAGATACGCAGTATTTT

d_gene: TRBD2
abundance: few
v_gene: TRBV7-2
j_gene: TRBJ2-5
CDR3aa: CASGLELAGMGTQYF
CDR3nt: TGTGCCAGCGGCCTTGAGCTAGCGGGAATGGGGACCCAGTACTTC

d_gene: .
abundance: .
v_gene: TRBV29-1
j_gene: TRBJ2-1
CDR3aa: CSVRQEYNEQFF
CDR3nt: TGCAGCGTCCGACAGGAGTACAATGAGCAGTTCTTC

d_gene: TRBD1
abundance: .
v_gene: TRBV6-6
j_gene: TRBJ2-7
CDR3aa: CASSLGTGGDEQYF
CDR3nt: TGTGCCAGCAGTCTCGGGACAGGAGGTGACGAGCAGTACTTC

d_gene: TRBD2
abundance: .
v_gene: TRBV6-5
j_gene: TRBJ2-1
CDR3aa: CASRAGGPLFVQFF
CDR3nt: TGTGCCAGCAGAGCGGGAGGGCCCCTTTTTGTGCAGTTCTTC

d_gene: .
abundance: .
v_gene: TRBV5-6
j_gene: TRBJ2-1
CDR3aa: CASSRLARNEQFF
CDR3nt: TGTGCCAGCAGCCGGCTAGCCCGCAATGAGCAGTTCTTC

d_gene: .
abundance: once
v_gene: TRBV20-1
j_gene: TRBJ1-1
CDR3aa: CSASGGTEAFF
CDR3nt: TGCAGTGCTAGTGGGGGGACTGAAGCTTTCTTT

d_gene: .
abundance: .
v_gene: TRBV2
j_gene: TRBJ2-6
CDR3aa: CASSEKGSGANVLTF
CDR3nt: TGTGCCAGCAGTGAAAAGGGGTCTGGGGCCAACGTCCTGACTTTC

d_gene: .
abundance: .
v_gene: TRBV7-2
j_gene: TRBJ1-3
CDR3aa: CASSLYRSGNTIYF
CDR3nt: TGTGCCAGCAGCTTATACAGGTCTGGAAACACCATATATTTT

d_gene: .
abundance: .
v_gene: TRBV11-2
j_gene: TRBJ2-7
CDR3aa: CASKGRLRDKSYEQYF
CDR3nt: TGTGCCAGCAAAGGTCGCCTACGGGACAAATCCTACGAGCAGTACTTC

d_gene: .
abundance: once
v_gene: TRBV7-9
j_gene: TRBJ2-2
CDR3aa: CASSFRGFNTGELFF
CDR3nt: TGTGCCAGCAGCTTTAGGGGCTTTAACACCGGGGAGCTGTTTTTT

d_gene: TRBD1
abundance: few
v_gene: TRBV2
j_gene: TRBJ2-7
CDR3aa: CASRGQGSYEQYF
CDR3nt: TGTGCCAGCAGGGGACAGGGGTCCTACGAGCAGTACTTC

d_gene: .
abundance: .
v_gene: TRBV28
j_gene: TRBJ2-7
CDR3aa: CASRSGAEGSYEQYF
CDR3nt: TGTGCCAGCAGATCCGGAGCGGAGGGTTCCTACGAGCAGTACTTC

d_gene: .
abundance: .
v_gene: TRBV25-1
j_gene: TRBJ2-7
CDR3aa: CASSEGRSGYEQYF
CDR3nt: TGTGCCAGCAGTGAGGGCAGGTCGGGCTACGAGCAGTACTTC

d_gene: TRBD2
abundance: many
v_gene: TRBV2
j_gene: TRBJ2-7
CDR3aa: CASSEQLAGVDRQYF
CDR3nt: TGTGCCAGCAGTGAACAACTAGCGGGAGTTGATCGGCAGTACTTC

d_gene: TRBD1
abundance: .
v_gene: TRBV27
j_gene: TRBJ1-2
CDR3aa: CASSSIQGSGGYTF
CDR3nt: TGTGCCAGCAGCTCAATACAGGGGTCCGGTGGCTACACCTTC

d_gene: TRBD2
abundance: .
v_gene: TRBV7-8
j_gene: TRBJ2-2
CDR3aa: CASSPRGGRITGELFF
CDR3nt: TGTGCCAGCAGCCCTCGGGGGGGCCGGATCACCGGGGAGCTGTTTTTT

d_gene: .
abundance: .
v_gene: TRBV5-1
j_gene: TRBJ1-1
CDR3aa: CASSNRTAMNTEAFF
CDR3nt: TGCGCCAGCAGCAATCGAACAGCGATGAACACTGAAGCTTTCTTT

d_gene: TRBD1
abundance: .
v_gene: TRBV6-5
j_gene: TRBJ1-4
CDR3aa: CASSYTGTGTEKLFF
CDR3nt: TGTGCCAGCAGTTACACCGGGACAGGAACTGAAAAACTGTTTTTT

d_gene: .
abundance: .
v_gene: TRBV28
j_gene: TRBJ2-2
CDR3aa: CASRKGGNTGELFF
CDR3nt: TGTGCCAGCAGAAAGGGGGGGAACACCGGGGAGCTGTTTTTT